The 20 T cell receptor beta chains below come from one sample, sequenced in a study of CD8 T cells in Susac syndrome (dated 2019 in TCRdb). The library was built by means of the immunoSEQ multiplex PCR assay. RNA was extracted using the RNeasy kit, and roughly 0.5 to 1 ug of the RNA was reverse transcribed with random hexamers. The raw public data were reprocessed by TCRdb itself: fastp quality trimming at Q25, MiXCR clonotype calling, in-frame beta chains only. Under each unique CDR3 protein, matching rows form one entry showing the most common genes and DNA. This sample lists some 120,000 distinct CDR3 sequences; around 94% were detected once. The ten most abundant clones make up more than 0.2% of the sample. Sequenced: CD8+ T cells from PBMCs. The receptors come from a human donor with Susac syndrome.

A single count supports this clonotype. The genes are TRBV7-9 and TRBJ1-2, with TRBD1 as a possible D gene (5 bases). Germline V gives CDR1 SEHNR, CDR2 FQNEAQ (reference sequence). The CDR3 has 14 residues. V was cut by 2 bases and J by 6 bases, with 13 bases left in between. The CDR3: CASSLSLGHDGYTF. The CDR3 nucleotides are TGTGCCAGCAGCTTATCACTGGGGCACGATGGCTACACCTTC.

This clonotype showed up just a few times. CDR3 in amino acids: CASSLAGGPSYEQYF. Written as DNA, the CDR3 is TGTGCCAGCAGCTTGGCGGGAGGACCTTCCTACGAGCAGTACTTC. V is TRBV5-6 and J is TRBJ2-7; TRBD2 matches at 7 bases. The CDR3 totals 15 residues. Germline V gene sequence: CDR1 SGHDT, CDR2 YYEEEE. V shed 0 bases and J 1 base; nucleotides not matched to a gene: 4.

V usage is TRBV7-9 and J usage is TRBJ2-2; tentatively, D is TRBD1 or TRBD2 (5 bases each). This CDR3 region has 17 residues. Deletions cut 6 bases from V and 2 bases from J, with 19 bases between. The germline V gene has CDR1 SEHNR and CDR2 FQNEAQ (reference sequence). The CDR3 bases are TGTGCCAGCAGTTCCGGGACGCCGGACATAAACACCGGGGAGCTGTTTTTT. The encoded protein is CASSSGTPDINTGELFF.

This clonotype was found once. The CDR3 loop reads CSVIGQQNTEAFF. DNA of the CDR3: TGCAGCGTTATAGGGCAGCAGAACACTGAAGCTTTCTTT. This chain uses TRBV29-1 with TRBJ1-1, with D unresolved. V lost 5 bases and J 1 base, leaving 11 bases between the germline ends. Germline V gene lookup returns CDR1 SQVTM and CDR2 ANQGSEA. The CDR3 contains 13 residues.

The chain employs TRBV7-3 and TRBJ2-3, with 7 bases aligning to TRBD2. The CDR3 consists of 15 residues. Germline CDR1 reads SGHTA; CDR2 reads FQGTGA. The junction had 8 bases not matched to a gene; V was cut back by 6 bases and J by 2 bases. In DNA, the CDR3 is TGTGCCAGCAGTTCTAGCGGCTACTCCACAGATACGCAGTATTTT. This encodes CASSSSGYSTDTQYF. The entire variable domain, with the rest obtained from reference TRBV7-3 and TRBJ2-3, is as follows: GAGVSQTPSNKVTEKGKYVELRCDPISGHTALYWYRQSLGQGPEFLIYFQGTGAADDSGLPNDRFFAVRPEGSVSTLKIQRTERGDSAVYLCASSSSGYSTDTQYFGPGTRLTVL.

The chain couples TRBV12-3 or TRBV12-4 to TRBJ1-2; maybe TRBD1 (6 bases). The CDR3 totals 15 residues. V was shortened by 4 bases and J by 4 bases, with 16 bases between the two germline ends. This CDR3 reads CASSSWGRQLYGYTF. The CDR3 nucleotides are TGTGCCAGCAGTTCCTGGGGGCGCCAGCTCTATGGCTACACCTTC.

The V gene is TRBV24-1, the J gene TRBJ1-4, with TRBD1 identical over 7 bases. The CDR3 consists of 16 residues. The germline V gene encodes CDR1 KGHDR and CDR2 SFDVKD. The J segment lost 5 bases and the V segment lost 9 bases, leaving 14 bases of the junction unmatched. This chain's CDR3 is CATGRTGLERNEKLFF. Written as DNA, the CDR3 is TGTGCCACCGGGCGGACAGGTTTGGAAAGGAATGAAAAACTGTTTTTT.

The chain carries TRBV7-9 and TRBJ1-1; unclear D gene. There are 14 residues in the CDR3. V was cut by 5 bases and J by 1 base, with 11 bases left in between. Germline V gene data show CDR1 as SEHNR and CDR2 as FQNEAQ (reference sequence). The CDR3 here is CASSLGPPNTEAFF. DNA for the CDR3: TGTGCCAGCAGCCTAGGTCCCCCGAACACTGAAGCTTTCTTT.

This clonotype was recorded only once. This chain connects TRBV4-2 to TRBJ1-5, with D unclear. Germline V gives CDR1 LGHNA, CDR2 YNFKEQ. The V end lost 1 base, the J end lost 1 base, and 8 bases lay between the germline ends. The CDR3 has 15 residues. For the CDR3, the DNA is TGTGCCAGCAGCCAAGGACCTGGGAGCAATCAGCCCCAGCATTTT. It encodes CASSQGPGSNQPQHF.

V gene TRBV5-6 combines with J gene TRBJ1-5; TRBD1 matches 8 bases. The CDR3 covers 14 residues. Unmatched junction bases numbered 5, after V lost 4 bases and J lost 5 bases. Germline V gene lookup returns CDR1 SGHDT and CDR2 YYEEEE. CDR3: CASSIGQGDQPQHF. In DNA, the CDR3 is TGTGCCAGCAGCATCGGACAGGGTGATCAGCCCCAGCATTTT.

V gene TRBV28 combines with J gene TRBJ2-7, with 9 bases matching TRBD2. Looked up from germline, CDR1 is MDHEN and CDR2 is SYDVKM. With 2 bases clipped from V and 1 base from J, the junction kept 9 bases outside the gene matches. The CDR3 covers 17 residues. CDR3 region: CASSLPTERGVSYEQYF. In nucleotides, the CDR3 is TGTGCCAGCAGTTTACCCACAGAGCGGGGGGTATCCTACGAGCAGTACTTC.

The chain recombines TRBV29-1 with TRBJ1-4; D might be TRBD1 (5 bases). Germline values: CDR1 SQVTM, CDR2 ANQGSEA. The CDR3 contains 14 residues. With 4 bases removed from V and 6 bases from J, the gap between germline ends came to 15 bases. CDR3 amino acids: CSVGQSPCYEKLFF. CDR3 DNA: TGCAGCGTTGGACAGTCACCCTGCTATGAAAAACTGTTTTTT.

This clonotype was picked up one time. J is TRBJ2-2 and V is TRBV19; D remains unclear. This CDR3 has 13 residues. CDR1 is LNHDA, CDR2 SQIVND, per germline (reference sequence). Trimming left V 3 bases short and J 7 bases short, with 9 bases between. The CDR3 DNA reads TGTGCCAGTAGTATTGTACAAGGCGGGGAGCTGTTTTTT. Translated: CASSIVQGGELFF.

This chain connects TRBV15 to TRBJ2-1, with 8 bases fitting TRBD2. The germline gives CDR1 LNHNV, CDR2 YYDKDF (reference sequence). The CDR3 sequence is 16 residues long. V dropped 1 base and J dropped 1; count of bases not matched to a gene: 3. Written as DNA, the CDR3 is TGTGCCACCAGCAGAGTCGGGGGGGGGTCCTACAATGAGCAGTTCTTC. Amino acid sequence: CATSRVGGGSYNEQFF.

This chain joins TRBV20-1 and TRBJ1-5, with 7 bases identical to TRBD1. V shed 3 bases and J 6 bases; nucleotides not matched to a gene: 8. This CDR3 region has 14 residues. The germline gives CDR1 DFQATT, CDR2 SNEGSKA (reference sequence). The CDR3 DNA reads TGCAGTGCTAGGGAGACAGGGCTGGGTCAGCCCCAGCATTTT. Translation gives CSARETGLGQPQHF.

The CDR3: CASSVAGMGGETQYF. The CDR3 nucleotides read TGTGCCAGCAGCGTAGCAGGTATGGGTGGAGAGACCCAGTACTTC. The chain has TRBV9 and TRBJ2-5; D gene uncertain. Germline CDR1 reads SGDLS; CDR2 reads YYNGEE. The CDR3 contains 15 residues. V dropped 0 bases and J dropped 4 bases, with 13 bases sitting between them.

The chain has TRBV29-1 and TRBJ2-2; 10 nucleotides align to TRBD1. The germline CDR1 and CDR2 sequences are SQVTM and ANQGSEA. With 7 bases clipped from V and 4 bases from J, the junction kept 15 bases outside the gene matches. This CDR3 has 17 amino acids. CDR3 loop: CSALLRDRGIVTGELFF. CDR3 bases: TGCAGCGCTCTACTTAGGGACAGGGGAATCGTCACCGGGGAGCTGTTTTTT.

The V gene is TRBV12-3 or TRBV12-4, the J gene TRBJ2-1; no reliable D call. With 0 bases removed from V and 10 bases from J, the gap between germline ends came to 10 bases. This CDR3 region has 13 residues. This chain's CDR3 is CASSLALKREQFF. The CDR3 nucleotides read TGTGCCAGCAGTTTAGCCCTTAAGAGGGAGCAGTTCTTC.

The CDR3 loop reads CASSPYAAGNQFF. CDR3 coding DNA: TGTGCCAGCAGTCCCTATGCGGCCGGGAATCAGTTCTTC. The chain has TRBV27 and TRBJ2-1, with D possibly matching TRBD2 (5 bases). The CDR3 is 13 residues long. Germline CDR1 and CDR2: MNHEY and SMNVEV (reference sequence). V was cut by 5 bases and J by 13 bases, with 18 bases left in between.

This clonotype was observed once. The gene calls are TRBV5-1 and TRBJ1-2; D perhaps matches TRBD1 (5 bases). Deletions cut 5 bases from V and 3 bases from J, with 17 bases between. Germline CDR1 and CDR2: SGHRS and YFSETQ. The CDR3 contains 15 residues. In DNA, the CDR3 is TGCGCCAGCAGTCCTGACAGCAACCCCTACTATGGCTACACCTTC. The encoded protein is CASSPDSNPYYGYTF.